This T cell receptor (beta chain) was identified in a study of T-cell memory formation after mild COVID-19. Study results and caveats: A second wave of clones peaked on day 37, and their SARS-CoV-2 specificity went unconfirmed.

TCRdb re-derived calls from the 5' RACE reads in MiXCR, one entry per CDR3 protein. The sample records 110,000 to 150,000 distinct CDR3 sequences, approximately 25% being singletons. Regarding this clonotype: The antigen is not known.

The V end lost 6 bases, the J end lost 0 bases, and 14 bases lay between the germline ends. The germline V gene has CDR1 SEHNR and CDR2 FQNEAQ (reference sequence). The length of the CDR3 is 16 residues. The material sequenced was PBMCs or a T cell subset sorted from them (not recorded which). This sequence was found in an adult woman who had mild COVID-19 (a few samples of this study predate the infection). Cell type and time point are not known. The rearrangement links TRBV7-9 to TRBJ2-2, with D tentatively TRBD1 (6 bases). The CDR3 spells CASRGQLRPNTGELFF. Here the CDR3 DNA reads TGTGCCAGCAGAGGACAGTTGAGACCGAACACCGGGGAGCTGTTTTTT.